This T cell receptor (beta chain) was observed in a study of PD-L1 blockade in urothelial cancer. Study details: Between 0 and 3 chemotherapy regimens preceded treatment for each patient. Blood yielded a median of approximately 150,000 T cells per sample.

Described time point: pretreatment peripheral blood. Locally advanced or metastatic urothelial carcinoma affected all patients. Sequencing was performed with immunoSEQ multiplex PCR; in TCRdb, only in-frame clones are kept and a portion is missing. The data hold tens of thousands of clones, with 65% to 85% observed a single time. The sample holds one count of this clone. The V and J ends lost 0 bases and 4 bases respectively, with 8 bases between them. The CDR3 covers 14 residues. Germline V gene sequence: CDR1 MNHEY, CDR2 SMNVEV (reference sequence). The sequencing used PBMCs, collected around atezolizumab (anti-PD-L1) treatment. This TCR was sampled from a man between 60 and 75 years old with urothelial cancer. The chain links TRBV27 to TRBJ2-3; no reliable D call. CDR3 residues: CASSLSQLSDTQYF. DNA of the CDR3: TGTGCCAGCAGTTTATCTCAACTATCAGATACGCAGTATTTT.